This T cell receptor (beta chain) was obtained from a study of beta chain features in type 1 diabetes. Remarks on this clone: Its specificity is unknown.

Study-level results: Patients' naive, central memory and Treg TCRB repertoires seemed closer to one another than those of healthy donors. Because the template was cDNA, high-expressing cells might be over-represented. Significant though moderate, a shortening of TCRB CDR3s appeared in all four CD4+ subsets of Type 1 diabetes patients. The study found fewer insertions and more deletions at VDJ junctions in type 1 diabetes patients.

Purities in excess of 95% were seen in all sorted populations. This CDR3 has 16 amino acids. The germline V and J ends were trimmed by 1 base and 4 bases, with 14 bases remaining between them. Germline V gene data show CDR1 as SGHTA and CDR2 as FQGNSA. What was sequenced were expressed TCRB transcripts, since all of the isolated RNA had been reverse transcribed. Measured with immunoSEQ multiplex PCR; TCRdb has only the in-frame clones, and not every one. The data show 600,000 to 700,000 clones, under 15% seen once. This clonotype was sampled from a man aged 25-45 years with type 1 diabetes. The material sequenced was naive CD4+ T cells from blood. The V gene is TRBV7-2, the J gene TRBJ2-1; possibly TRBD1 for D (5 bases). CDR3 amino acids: CASSLVASAGYNEQFF. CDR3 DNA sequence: TGTGCCAGCAGCTTAGTGGCCTCCGCAGGGTACAATGAGCAGTTCTTC.